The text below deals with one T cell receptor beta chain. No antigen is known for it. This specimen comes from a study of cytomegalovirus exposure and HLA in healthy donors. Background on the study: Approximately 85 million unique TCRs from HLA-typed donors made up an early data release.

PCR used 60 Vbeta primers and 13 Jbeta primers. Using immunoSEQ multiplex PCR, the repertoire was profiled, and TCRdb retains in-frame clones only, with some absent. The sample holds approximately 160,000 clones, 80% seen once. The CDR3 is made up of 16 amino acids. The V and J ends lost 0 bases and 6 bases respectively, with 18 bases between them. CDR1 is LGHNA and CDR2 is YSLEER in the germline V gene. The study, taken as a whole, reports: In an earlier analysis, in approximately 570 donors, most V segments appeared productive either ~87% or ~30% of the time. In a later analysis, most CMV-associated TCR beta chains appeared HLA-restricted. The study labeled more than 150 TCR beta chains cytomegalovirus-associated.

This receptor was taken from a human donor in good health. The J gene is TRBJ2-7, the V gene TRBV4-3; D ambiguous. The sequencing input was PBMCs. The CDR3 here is CASSQEFEHKTSEQYF. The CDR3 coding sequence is TGCGCCAGCAGCCAAGAATTCGAACACAAAACCTCCGAGCAGTACTTC.